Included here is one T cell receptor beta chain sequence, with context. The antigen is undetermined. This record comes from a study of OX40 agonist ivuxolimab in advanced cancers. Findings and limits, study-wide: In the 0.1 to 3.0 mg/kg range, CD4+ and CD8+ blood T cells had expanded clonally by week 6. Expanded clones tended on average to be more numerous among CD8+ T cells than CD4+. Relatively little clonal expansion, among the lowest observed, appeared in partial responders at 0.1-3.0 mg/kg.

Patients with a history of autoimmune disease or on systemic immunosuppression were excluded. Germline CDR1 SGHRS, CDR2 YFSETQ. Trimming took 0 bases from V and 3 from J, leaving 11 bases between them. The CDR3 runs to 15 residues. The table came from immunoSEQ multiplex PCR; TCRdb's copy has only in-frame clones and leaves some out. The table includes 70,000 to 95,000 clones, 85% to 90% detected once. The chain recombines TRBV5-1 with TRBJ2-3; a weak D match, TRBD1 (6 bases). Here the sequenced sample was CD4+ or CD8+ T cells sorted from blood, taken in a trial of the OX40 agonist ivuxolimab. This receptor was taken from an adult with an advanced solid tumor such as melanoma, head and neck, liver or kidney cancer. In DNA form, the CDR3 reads TGCGCCAGCAGCTTGGGGGGGCGCCGGACAGATACGCAGTATTTT. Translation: CASSLGGRRTDTQYF.